This T cell receptor (beta chain) came from a study of T cells after posttransplantation cyclophosphamide. The CDR3 runs to 13 residues. Losses at the gene ends were 5 bases for V and 4 bases for J; bases not matched to a gene: 4. CDR1 and CDR2 (germline): MNHEY, SVGAGI. The repertoire was sequenced with immunoSEQ multiplex PCR; TCRdb's copy has only in-frame clones and lacks some. Of 3,000 to 4,000 clones listed, under 80% are singletons. Controls had myeloablative marrow grafts with methotrexate and calcineurin inhibitor, sampled at 1 year. The chain combines TRBV6-5 with TRBJ1-2, with TRBD1 matching over 7 bases. This specimen consisted of PBMCs, obtained after allogeneic stem cell transplant with calcineurin inhibitor and methotrexate. The TCR comes from a female patient between 50 and 59 years old who received an allogeneic stem cell transplant from an unrelated donor, was CMV-positive, and had acute and chronic GVHD. Some T cells may be the graft donor's. The CDR3 loop is CASSDAGGYGYTF. The DNA of the CDR3 is TGTGCCAGCAGTGATGCAGGGGGCTATGGCTACACCTTC.